This TCR beta chain is from a study of early T cells in non-severe SARS-CoV-2 infection. TCRdb reprocessed the 5' RACE reads with MiXCR, giving one entry per CDR3 protein. The table has approximately 28,000 distinct CDR3 sequences, around 6% seen once. The CDR3 length is 15 residues. The J segment lost 4 bases and the V segment lost 0 bases, leaving 5 bases of the junction unmatched. The germline CDR1 and CDR2 sequences are DFQATT and SNEGSKA (reference sequence). Sequencing used whole blood, obtained at baseline. V gene TRBV20-1 combines with J gene TRBJ2-1; 8 bases match TRBD1. The receptor was isolated from an adult who was a healthcare worker with PCR-confirmed SARS-CoV-2 infection or an uninfected control (not recorded which). Here the CDR3 reads CSARDSQGAYNEQFF. The DNA of the CDR3 is TGCAGTGCTAGAGATTCGCAGGGGGCGTACAATGAGCAGTTCTTC.